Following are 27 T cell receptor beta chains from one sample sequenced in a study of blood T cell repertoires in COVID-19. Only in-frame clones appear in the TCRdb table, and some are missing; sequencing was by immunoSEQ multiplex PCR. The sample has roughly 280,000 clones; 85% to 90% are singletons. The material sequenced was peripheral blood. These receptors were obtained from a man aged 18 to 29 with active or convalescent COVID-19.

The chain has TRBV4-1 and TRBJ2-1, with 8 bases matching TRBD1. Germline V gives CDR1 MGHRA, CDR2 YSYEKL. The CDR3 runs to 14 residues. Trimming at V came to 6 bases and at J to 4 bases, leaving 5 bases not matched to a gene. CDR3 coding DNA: TGCGCCAGCAGATCGGGACAGGTGTACAATGAGCAGTTCTTC. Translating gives CASRSGQVYNEQFF.

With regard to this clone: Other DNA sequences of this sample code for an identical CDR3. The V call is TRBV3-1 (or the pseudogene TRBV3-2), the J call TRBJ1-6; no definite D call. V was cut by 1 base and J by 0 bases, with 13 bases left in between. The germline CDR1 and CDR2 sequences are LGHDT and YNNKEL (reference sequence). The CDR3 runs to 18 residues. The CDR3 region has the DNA TGTGCCAGCAGCCAAGGGATGGGAGGGAGCTCCTATAATTCACCCCTCCACTTT. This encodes CASSQGMGGSSYNSPLHF.

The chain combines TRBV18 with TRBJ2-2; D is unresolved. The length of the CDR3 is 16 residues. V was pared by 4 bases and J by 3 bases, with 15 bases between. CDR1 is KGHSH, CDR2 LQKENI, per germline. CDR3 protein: CASSLRTTFDTGELFF. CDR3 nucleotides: TGTGCCAGCTCACTAAGAACTACATTCGACACCGGGGAGCTGTTTTTT.

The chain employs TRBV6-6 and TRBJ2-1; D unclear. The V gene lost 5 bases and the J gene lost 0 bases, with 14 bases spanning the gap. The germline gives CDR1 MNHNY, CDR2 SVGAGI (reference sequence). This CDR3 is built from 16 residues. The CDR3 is CASSQETGSSYNEQFF. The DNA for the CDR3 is TGTGCCAGCAGTCAAGAGACGGGTAGCTCCTACAATGAGCAGTTCTTC.

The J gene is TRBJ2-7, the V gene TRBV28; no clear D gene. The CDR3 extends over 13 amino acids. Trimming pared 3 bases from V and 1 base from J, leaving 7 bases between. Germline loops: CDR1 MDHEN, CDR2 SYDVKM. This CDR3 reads CASSFGSSYEQYF. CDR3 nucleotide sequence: TGTGCCAGCAGTTTTGGCAGTTCCTACGAGCAGTACTTC. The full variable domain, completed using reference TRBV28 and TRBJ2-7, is DVKVTQSSRYLVKRTGEKVFLECVQDMDHENMFWYRQDPGLGLRLIYFSYDVKMKEKGDIPEGYSVSREKKERFSLILESASTNQTSMYLCASSFGSSYEQYFGPGTRLTVT.

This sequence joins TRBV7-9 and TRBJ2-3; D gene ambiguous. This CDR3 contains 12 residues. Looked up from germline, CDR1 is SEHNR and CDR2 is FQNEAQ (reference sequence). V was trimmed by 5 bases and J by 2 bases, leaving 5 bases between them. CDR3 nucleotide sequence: TGTGCCAGCAGCCCCATCACAGATACGCAGTATTTT. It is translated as CASSPITDTQYF.

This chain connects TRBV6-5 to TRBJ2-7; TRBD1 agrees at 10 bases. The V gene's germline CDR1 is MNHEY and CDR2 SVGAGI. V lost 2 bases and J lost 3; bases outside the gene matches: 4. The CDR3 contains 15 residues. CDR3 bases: TGTGCCAGCAGTTACACCGGGACAGGGGACTACGAGCAGTACTTC. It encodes CASSYTGTGDYEQYF.

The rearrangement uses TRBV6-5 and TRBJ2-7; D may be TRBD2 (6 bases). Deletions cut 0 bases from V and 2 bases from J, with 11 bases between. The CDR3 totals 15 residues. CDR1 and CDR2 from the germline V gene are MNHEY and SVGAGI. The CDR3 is CASSYSPGEAYEQYF. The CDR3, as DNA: TGTGCCAGCAGTTACTCTCCGGGGGAGGCCTACGAGCAGTACTTC.

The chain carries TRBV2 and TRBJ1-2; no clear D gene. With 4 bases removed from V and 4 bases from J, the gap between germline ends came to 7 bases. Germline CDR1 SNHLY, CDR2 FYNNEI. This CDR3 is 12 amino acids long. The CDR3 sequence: CASSVSGYGYTF. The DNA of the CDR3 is TGTGCCAGCAGTGTTAGTGGCTATGGCTACACCTTC. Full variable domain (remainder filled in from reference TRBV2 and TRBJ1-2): EPEVTQTPSHQVTQMGQEVILRCVPISNHLYFYWYRQILGQKVEFLVSFYNNEISEKSEIFDDQFSVERPDGSNFTLKIRSTKLEDSAMYFCASSVSGYGYTFGSGTRLTVV.

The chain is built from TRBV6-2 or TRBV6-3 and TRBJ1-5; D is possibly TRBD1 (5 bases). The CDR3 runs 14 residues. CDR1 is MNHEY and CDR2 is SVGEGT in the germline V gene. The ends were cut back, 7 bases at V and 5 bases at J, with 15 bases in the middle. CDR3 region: CASTPAGGDQPQHF. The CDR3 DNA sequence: TGTGCCAGCACCCCGGCGGGGGGGGATCAGCCCCAGCATTTT.

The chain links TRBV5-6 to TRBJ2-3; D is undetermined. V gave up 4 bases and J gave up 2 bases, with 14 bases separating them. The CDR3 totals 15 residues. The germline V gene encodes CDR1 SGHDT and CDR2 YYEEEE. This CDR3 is CASSPLELFTDTQYF. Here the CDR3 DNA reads TGTGCCAGCAGCCCGCTAGAACTCTTCACAGATACGCAGTATTTT. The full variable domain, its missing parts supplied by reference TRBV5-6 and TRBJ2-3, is DAGVTQSPTHLIKTRGQQVTLRCSPKSGHDTVSWYQQALGQGPQFIFQYYEEEERQRGNFPDRFSGHQFPNYSSELNVNALLLGDSALYLCASSPLELFTDTQYFGPGTRLTVL.

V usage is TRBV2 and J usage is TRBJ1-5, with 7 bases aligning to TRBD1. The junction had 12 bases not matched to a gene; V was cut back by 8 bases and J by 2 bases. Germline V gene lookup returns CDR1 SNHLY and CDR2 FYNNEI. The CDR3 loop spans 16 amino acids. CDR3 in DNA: TGTGCCAGCGCCCGGGCAGGGCAGGGGGGCAATCAGCCCCAGCATTTT. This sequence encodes CASARAGQGGNQPQHF.

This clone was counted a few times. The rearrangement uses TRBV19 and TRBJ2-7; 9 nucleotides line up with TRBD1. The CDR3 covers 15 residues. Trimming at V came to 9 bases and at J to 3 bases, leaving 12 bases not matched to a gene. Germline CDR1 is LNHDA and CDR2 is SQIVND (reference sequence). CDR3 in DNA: TGTGCCAGCGACCAGGGACAGGGATTGTTCTACGAGCAGTACTTC. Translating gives CASDQGQGLFYEQYF.

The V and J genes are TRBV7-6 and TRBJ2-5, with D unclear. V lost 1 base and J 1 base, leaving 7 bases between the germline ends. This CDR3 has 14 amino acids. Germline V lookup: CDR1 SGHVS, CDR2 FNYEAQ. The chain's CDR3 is CASSLGSVQETQYF. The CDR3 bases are TGTGCCAGCAGCTTAGGGAGCGTCCAAGAGACCCAGTACTTC.

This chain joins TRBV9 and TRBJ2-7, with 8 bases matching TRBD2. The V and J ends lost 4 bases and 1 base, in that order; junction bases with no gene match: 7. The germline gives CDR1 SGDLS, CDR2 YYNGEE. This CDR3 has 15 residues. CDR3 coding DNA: TGTGCCAGCAGCCCAGAAGCGGGAGAGTCCTACGAGCAGTACTTC. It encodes CASSPEAGESYEQYF.

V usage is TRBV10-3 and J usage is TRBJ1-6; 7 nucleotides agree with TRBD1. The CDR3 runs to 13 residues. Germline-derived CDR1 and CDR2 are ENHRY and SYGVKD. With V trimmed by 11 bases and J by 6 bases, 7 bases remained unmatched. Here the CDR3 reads CAVQGQPNSPLHF. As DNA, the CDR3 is TGTGCCGTACAGGGACAGCCTAATTCACCCCTCCACTTT.

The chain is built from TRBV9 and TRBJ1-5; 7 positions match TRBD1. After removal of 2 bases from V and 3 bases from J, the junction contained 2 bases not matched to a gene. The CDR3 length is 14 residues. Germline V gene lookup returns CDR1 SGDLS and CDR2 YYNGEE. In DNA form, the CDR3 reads TGTGCCAGCAGCGTGGGACAGTACAATCAGCCCCAGCATTTT. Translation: CASSVGQYNQPQHF.

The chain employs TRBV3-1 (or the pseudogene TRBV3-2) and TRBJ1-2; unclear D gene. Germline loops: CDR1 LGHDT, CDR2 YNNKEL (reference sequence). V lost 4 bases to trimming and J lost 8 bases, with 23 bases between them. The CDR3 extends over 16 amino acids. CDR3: CASSPTGDSVIRGYTF. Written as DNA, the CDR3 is TGTGCCAGCAGCCCCACCGGCGACTCGGTCATTCGAGGCTACACCTTC.

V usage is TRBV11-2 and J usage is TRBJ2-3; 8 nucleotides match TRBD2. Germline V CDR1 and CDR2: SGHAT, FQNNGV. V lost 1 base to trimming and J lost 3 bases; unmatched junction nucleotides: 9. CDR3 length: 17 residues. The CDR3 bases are TGTGCCAGCAGCTTAGCGCCCGGGGGGGCCGGGACAGATACGCAGTATTTT. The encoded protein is CASSLAPGGAGTDTQYF.

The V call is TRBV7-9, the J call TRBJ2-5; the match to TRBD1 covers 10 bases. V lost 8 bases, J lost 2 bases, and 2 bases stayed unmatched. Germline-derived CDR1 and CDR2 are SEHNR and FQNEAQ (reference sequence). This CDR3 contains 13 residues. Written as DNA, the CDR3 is TGTGCCAGCGGGGGACAGGGGCAAGAGACCCAGTACTTC. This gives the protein CASGGQGQETQYF.

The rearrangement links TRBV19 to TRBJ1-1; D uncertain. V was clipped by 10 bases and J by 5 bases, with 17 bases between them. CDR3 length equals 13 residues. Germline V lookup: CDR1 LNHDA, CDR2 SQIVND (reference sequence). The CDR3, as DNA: TGTGCCACCATGGGCCCTCAACGTACTGAAGCTTTCTTT. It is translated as CATMGPQRTEAFF.

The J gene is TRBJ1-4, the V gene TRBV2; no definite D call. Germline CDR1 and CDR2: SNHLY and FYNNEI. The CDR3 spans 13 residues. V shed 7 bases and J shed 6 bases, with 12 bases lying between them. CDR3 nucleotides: TGTGCCAGCAACTACGGGTTGGATGAAAAACTGTTTTTT. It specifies CASNYGLDEKLFF.

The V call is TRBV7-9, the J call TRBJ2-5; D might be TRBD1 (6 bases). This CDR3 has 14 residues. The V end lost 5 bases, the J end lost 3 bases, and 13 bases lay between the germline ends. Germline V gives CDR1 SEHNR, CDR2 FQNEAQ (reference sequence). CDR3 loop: CASSLTGSKETQYF. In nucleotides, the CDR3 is TGTGCCAGCAGCCTGACAGGTTCGAAAGAGACCCAGTACTTC.

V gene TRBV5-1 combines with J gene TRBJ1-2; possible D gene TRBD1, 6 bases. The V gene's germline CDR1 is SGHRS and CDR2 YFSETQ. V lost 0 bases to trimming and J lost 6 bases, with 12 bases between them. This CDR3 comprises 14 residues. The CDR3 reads CASSLGGGPHGYTF. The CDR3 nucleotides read TGCGCCAGCAGCTTGGGAGGGGGACCCCATGGCTACACCTTC.

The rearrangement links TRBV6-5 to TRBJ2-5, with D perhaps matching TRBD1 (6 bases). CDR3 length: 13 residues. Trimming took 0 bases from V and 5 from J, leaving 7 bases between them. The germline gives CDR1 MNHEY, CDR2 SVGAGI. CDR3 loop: CASSYSGAETQYF. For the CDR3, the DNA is TGTGCCAGCAGTTACTCGGGGGCGGAGACCCAGTACTTC.

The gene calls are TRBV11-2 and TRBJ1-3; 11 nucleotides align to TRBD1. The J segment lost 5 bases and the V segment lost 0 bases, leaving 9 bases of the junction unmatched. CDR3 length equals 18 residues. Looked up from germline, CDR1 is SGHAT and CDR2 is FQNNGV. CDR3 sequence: CASSLEGGQGARRNTIYF. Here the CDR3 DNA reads TGTGCCAGCAGCTTAGAGGGCGGACAGGGGGCGCGGAGAAACACCATATATTTT.

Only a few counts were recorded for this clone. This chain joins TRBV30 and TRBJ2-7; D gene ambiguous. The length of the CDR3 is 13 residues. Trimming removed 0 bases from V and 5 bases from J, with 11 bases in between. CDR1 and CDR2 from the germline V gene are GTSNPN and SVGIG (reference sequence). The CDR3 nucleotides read TGTGCCTGGAGTGTTCCAGTCGTCGACGAGCAGTACTTC. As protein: CAWSVPVVDEQYF.